What follows is one TCR beta chain and its context. As yet, its antigen is unknown. The CDR3 is made up of 14 amino acids. CDR1 KGHSH and CDR2 LQKENI come from the germline V gene. With 3 bases removed from V and 1 base from J, the gap between germline ends came to 9 bases. This entry belongs to a study of a mutant IDH1 vaccine in newly diagnosed glioma. Study overall: The V12 visit happened in week 35, and the V13 visit happened in week 47.

The study, taken as a whole, reports: Patients mounted vaccine-induced immune responses in roughly 93% of cases.

Profiled with immunoSEQ multiplex PCR; TCRdb holds only in-frame clones, not every one. The sample has around 40,000 clones, about 80% seen once. Time point denoted: week 47, end of study. Each dose of the vaccine consisted of 300 ug of mutant IDH1 20-mer peptide, with topical imiquimod. New astrocytomas of WHO grade 3 or 4 that were IDH1-mutant and ATRX-lost were found in the donors. The chain links TRBV18 to TRBJ1-1; D call uncertain. The sample here was PBMCs, taken from a glioma patient whose treatment included an IDH1 peptide vaccine. The clonotype was recovered from a man aged 18 to 29 with glioma. Some clones in this sample may be carry-over from other donors' samples. The CDR3 DNA reads TGTGCCAGCTCACCTTTCGGACGGAACACTGAAGCTTTCTTT. Protein product: CASSPFGRNTEAFF.